This TCR beta chain comes out of a study of response to subunit inactivated influenza vaccine. Trimming cost V 7 bases and J 0 bases, with 8 bases left between them. From germline, CDR1 is ENHRY and CDR2 SYGVKD. The CDR3 is 13 amino acids. In TCRdb, the RT-PCR reads were re-called with MiXCR into one record per CDR3 protein. The sample has hundreds of thousands of distinct CDR3 sequences; less than 8% are singletons. Whole-study findings and limits: After each seasonal influenza vaccination, few new T cells are recruited, the authors suggested.

This clonotype was seen ten or more times. What it recognizes is unknown. The sequence was collected from a man in his fifties or sixties who received an inactivated influenza vaccine. The rearrangement uses TRBV10-3 and TRBJ2-3; D call uncertain. This material consisted of PBMCs from blood, taken roughly 24 months after vaccination. Here the CDR3 reads CAITPYSTDTQYF. The CDR3 nucleotides are TGTGCCATCACCCCATATAGCACAGATACGCAGTATTTT.